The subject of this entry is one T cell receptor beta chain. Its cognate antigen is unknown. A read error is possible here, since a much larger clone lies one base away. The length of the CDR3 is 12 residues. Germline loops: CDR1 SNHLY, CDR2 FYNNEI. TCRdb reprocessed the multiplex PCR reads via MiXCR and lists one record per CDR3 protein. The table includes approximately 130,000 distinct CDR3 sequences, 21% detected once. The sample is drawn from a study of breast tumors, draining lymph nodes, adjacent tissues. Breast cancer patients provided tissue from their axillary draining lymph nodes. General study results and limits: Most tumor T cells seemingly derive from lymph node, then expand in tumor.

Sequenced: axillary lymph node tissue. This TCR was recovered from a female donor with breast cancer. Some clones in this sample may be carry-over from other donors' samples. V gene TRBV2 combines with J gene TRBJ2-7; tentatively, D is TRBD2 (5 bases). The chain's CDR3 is CASEGDSCEQYF. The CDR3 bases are TGTGCCAGCGAGGGCGACTCCTGCGAGCAGTACTTC. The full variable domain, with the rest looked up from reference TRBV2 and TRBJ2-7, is EPEVTQTPSHQVTQMGQEVILRCVPISNHLYFYWYRQILGQKVEFLVSFYNNEISEKSEIFDDQFSVERPDGSNFTLKIRSTKLEDSAMYFCASEGDSCEQYFGPGTRLTVT.